Described below is a single TCR beta chain sequence and its context. The antigen it binds to is not known. No much larger clone is present one base from it, and per-base qualities are unavailable. This sample was taken from a study of Graves' ophthalmopathy and Graves' hyperthyroidism (dated by TCRdb to 2016 to 2019). With respect to the entire study: Stable hyperthyroidism was defined as no progression to ophthalmopathy within 18 months of follow-up. In total, 135 blood samples were TCR-sequenced: approximately 42 ophthalmopathy, about 75 hyperthyroidism and around 17 hyperthyroidism-to-ophthalmopathy patients. The study used TCR beta repertoire signatures to distinguish Graves' ophthalmopathy from Graves' hyperthyroidism and to predict progression to ophthalmopathy. Following sampling, methimazole starting at 30 mg daily was administered to hyperthyroidism patients, and high-dose intravenous methylprednisolone was administered to ophthalmopathy patients. In over 5 hyperthyroidism patients, the T-cell repertoire of thyroid tissue was compared with the T-cell repertoire of blood. A discovery set of about a hundred patients (about 45 ophthalmopathy, about 58 stable hyperthyroidism) was enrolled to explore V-J signatures distinguishing ophthalmopathy from hyperthyroidism. For independent validation, a separate cohort was made up of approximately 19 hyperthyroidism patients plus 17 patients who later progressed from hyperthyroidism to ophthalmopathy. Results and caveats for the whole study, not just this receptor: Sample size was not predetermined statistically, and investigators were not blinded to group allocation. Ophthalmopathy was separated from stable hyperthyroidism by the 13-signature model with about 90% sensitivity and approximately 84% specificity in cross-validation and with 80%/75% in the test set. In validation, the model predicted ophthalmopathy progression with about 71% sensitivity and roughly 72% specificity; more than ten predicted patients were CT-confirmed with GO in a median of about 6.1 months. Among expanded thyroid clonotypes with frequency above 0.001, most also showed up in blood, which suggests that blood repertoires may reflect the thyroid immune response.

Hyperthyroidism patients were newly diagnosed, with disease duration under 2 months, and aged 18 to 65 years. Anyone with other autoimmune diseases, uncontrolled infections, pregnancy or lactation was excluded from the study. Diagnosis relied on clinical symptoms, serum thyroxine, TRAb, thyroid ultrasound and orbital computed tomography. Trizol reagent was used to extract the total RNA, and its quality was then checked on an Agilent 2100 Bioanalyzer. In the germline V gene, CDR1 corresponds to SNHLY and CDR2 to FYNNEI. V is pared back by 11 bases and J by 11 bases, with 19 bases lying between the germline termini. From the cysteine through the phenylalanine, the CDR3 covers 13 amino acids. Just CDR3 DNA is preserved here, 39 bases in frame from base 1. For repertoire sequencing, the TCR beta CDR3 regions were amplified from RNA transcripts. A first-round RT-PCR used HTBI primers with the Qiagen OneStep RT-PCR kit, followed by a second-round multiplex PCR, size selection and purification. Sequencing of the libraries was carried out on an Illumina HiSeq2000 in paired-end mode with 100 bp reads. On the authors' methods: Reads were processed with SOAPnuke, discarding reads with adapters, uncalled bases, mean Phred below 15, or no exact constant-primer or identifier match. COPE v1.2.5 was used to merge high-quality paired reads. Clonotypes were defined as unique nucleotide sequences and were aligned to IMGT TRB V, D and J references using MiTCR v1.1. The analysis was limited to V-J combinations with a frequency above 0.0001, which together covered more than 99% of repertoires. A TCR clonal expansion and chaos score per V-J combination was defined as the ratio of F50 clonal expansion to chaos observed in the TCRdist matrix. Welch's t-statistics and random forest were used to narrow the features down to approximately 13 V-J combinations, which were then fed into a naive Bayes classifier. Thyroid-blood repertoire similarity was quantified with the Morisita-Horn index. The public reads were run again by TCRdb, first through fastp at Q25 and then through MiXCR, and only productive beta chains were kept. Rows merge per CDR3 protein into single entries with the most common DNA and genes. The V and J calls were not made by the authors but by TCRdb's processing. This sample is represented by roughly 1.1 million distinct CDR3 sequences; about two fifths of them were singletons. The ten largest clones capture 11% of the sample.

This receptor was taken from an adult man with Graves' hyperthyroidism. The specimen was peripheral blood or thyroid tissue (not recorded which). The chain couples TRBV2 to TRBJ1-6, and possibly TRBD1, on 5 matching bases. The CDR3 region has the sequence CAGGRDGGAPLHF. The DNA reads as follows: TGTGCCGGCGGCCGGGACGGTGGAGCACCCCTCCACTTT.